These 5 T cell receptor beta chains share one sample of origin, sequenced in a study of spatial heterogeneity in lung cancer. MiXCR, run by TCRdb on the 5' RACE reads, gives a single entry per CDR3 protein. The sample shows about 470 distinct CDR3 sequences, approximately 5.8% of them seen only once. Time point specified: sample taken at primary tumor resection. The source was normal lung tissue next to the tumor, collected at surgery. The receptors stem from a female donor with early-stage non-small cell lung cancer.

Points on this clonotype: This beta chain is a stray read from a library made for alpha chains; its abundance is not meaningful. CDR3 loop: CSVRTGDTQYF. CDR3 sequence (DNA): TGCAGCGTCCGGACGGGAGATACGCAGTATTTT. The chain couples TRBV29-1 to TRBJ2-3; D is unclear. The length of the CDR3 is 11 residues. From germline, CDR1 is SQVTM and CDR2 ANQGSEA. V lost 6 bases, J lost 5 bases, and 9 bases lay in between.

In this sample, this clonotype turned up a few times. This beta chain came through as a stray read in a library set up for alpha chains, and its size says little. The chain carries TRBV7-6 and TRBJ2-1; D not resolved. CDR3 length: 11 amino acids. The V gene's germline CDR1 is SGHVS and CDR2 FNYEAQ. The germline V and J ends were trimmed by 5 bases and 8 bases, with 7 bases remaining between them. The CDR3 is CASSKSDEQFF. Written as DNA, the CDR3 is TGTGCCAGCAGCAAGTCCGATGAGCAGTTCTTC.

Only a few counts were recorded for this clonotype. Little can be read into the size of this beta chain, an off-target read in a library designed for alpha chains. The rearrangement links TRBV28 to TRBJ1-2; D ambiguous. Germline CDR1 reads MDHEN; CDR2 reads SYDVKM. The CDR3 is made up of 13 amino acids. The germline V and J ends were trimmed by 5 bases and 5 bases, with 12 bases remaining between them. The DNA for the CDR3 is TGTGCCAGCAGTCCCAGTTGGGTTTATGGCTACACCTTC. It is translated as CASSPSWVYGYTF.

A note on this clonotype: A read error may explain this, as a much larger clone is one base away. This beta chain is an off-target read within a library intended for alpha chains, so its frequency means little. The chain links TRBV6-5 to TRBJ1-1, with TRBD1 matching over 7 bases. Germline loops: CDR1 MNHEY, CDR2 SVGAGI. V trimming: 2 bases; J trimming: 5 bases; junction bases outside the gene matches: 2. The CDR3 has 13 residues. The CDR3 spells CASSYQGVTEAFF. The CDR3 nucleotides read TGTGCCAGCAGTTACCAGGGGGTTACTGAAGCTTTCTTT.

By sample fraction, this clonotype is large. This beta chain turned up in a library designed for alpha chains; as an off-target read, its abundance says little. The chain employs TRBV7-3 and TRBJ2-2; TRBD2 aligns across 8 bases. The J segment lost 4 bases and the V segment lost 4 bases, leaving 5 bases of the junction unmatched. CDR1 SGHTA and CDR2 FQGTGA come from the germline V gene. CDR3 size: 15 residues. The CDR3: CASSSGRDGTGELFF. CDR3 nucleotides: TGTGCCAGCAGCTCCGGGAGGGATGGCACCGGGGAGCTGTTTTTT.